The 6 T cell receptor beta chains in this list originate from one sample, sequenced in a study of T cell responses to AZD1222 COVID-19 vaccine. Data came from immunoSEQ multiplex PCR; TCRdb stores just in-frame clones and leaves some out. The table shows around 100,000 clones, with approximately 96% occurring only once. Specimen: peripheral blood, collected on day 0 of AZD1222 vaccination. Source of these receptors: an adult in good health.

The chain links TRBV28 to TRBJ1-5, with TRBD1 as a possible D gene (6 bases). The CDR3 runs 17 residues. V lost 3 bases to trimming and J lost 0 bases, with 15 bases between them. Germline V lookup: CDR1 MDHEN, CDR2 SYDVKM. The CDR3 region has the DNA TGTGCCAGCAGTTTGGTGGGTCAGGGACATAGCAATCAGCCCCAGCATTTT. It encodes CASSLVGQGHSNQPQHF.

The chain links TRBV7-2 to TRBJ2-7, with 9 positions matching TRBD2. The CDR3 contains 15 residues. The germline V gene has CDR1 SGHTA and CDR2 FQGNSA. V was pared by 2 bases and J by 4 bases, with 6 bases of the junction left unmatched. CDR3 residues: CASSLRPSGNYEQYF. In DNA form, the CDR3 reads TGTGCCAGCAGCTTAAGGCCTAGCGGGAATTACGAGCAGTACTTC.

By share of the sample, this clone is large (0.1 to 1%). The chain carries TRBV7-9 and TRBJ1-3, with D maybe TRBD1 (5 bases). The CDR3 has 15 amino acids. Germline CDR1 SEHNR, CDR2 FQNEAQ (reference sequence). Trimming cost V 3 bases and J 0 bases, with 9 bases left between them. Here the CDR3 DNA reads TGTGCCAGCAGCTTTGCAGGGTCCTCTGGAAACACCATATATTTT. Residues: CASSFAGSSGNTIYF.

The chain has TRBV29-1 and TRBJ1-2; D unclear. CDR3 length: 13 residues. Germline V gives CDR1 SQVTM, CDR2 ANQGSEA. V lost 7 bases and J lost 4, with 16 bases in between. The CDR3 spells CSAYDPLVYGYTF. CDR3 in DNA: TGCAGCGCCTACGACCCGCTCGTCTATGGCTACACCTTC.

The chain is built from TRBV28 and TRBJ2-1; D possibly corresponds to TRBD1 (5 bases). CDR1 is MDHEN and CDR2 is SYDVKM in the germline V gene. Trimming took 5 bases from V and 7 from J, leaving 21 bases between them. CDR3 size: 16 residues. The chain's CDR3 is CASSPRAWGVRNEQFF. The CDR3 DNA is TGTGCCAGCAGTCCCCGGGCATGGGGCGTTCGGAATGAGCAGTTCTTC.

This chain connects TRBV6-5 to TRBJ1-1; TRBD1 matches at 8 bases. The CDR3 is made up of 12 amino acids. The V gene end was trimmed by 4 bases and the J gene end by 6 bases; junction bases not matched to a gene: 1. Germline assignment: CDR1 MNHEY and CDR2 SVGAGI. The CDR3 bases are TGTGCCAGCAGTTCACAGGGGGCTGAAGCTTTCTTT. As protein: CASSSQGAEAFF.